This T cell receptor beta chain is drawn from a study of blood T cell repertoires in COVID-19. Authors' analysis steps: For nucleated cells, counts were estimated from reference gene primer amplification. The data were produced by immunoSEQ multiplex PCR, yet TCRdb's version contains in-frame clones alone and is incomplete. V, J and clone size are taken as reported in that table, and D and trimming were inferred from the DNA itself. The sample lists about 26,000 clones, roughly 90% occurring once. V was pared by 3 bases and J by 2 bases, with 6 bases of the junction left unmatched. Germline V gives CDR1 SGHRS, CDR2 YFSETQ. This CDR3 comprises 17 residues.

This chain connects TRBV5-1 to TRBJ2-3; the match to TRBD2 covers 13 bases. This clonotype was obtained from a human donor in a cohort sampled during active COVID-19. The sample consisted of peripheral blood. The CDR3 sequence: CASSSGLAGLDTDTQYF. In DNA, the CDR3 is TGCGCCAGCAGCTCGGGACTAGCGGGACTAGACACAGATACGCAGTATTTT.